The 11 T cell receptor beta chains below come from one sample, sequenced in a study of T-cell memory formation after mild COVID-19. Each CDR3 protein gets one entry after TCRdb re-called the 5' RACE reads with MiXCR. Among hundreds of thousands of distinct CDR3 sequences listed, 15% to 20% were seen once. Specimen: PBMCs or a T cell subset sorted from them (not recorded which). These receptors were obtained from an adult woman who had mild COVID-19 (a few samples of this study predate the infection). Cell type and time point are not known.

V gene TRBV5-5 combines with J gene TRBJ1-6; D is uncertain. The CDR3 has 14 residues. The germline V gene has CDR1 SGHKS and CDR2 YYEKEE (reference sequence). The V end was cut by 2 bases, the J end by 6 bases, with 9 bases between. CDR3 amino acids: CASSLFAFNSPLHF. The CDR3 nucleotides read TGTGCCAGCAGCTTATTTGCGTTTAATTCACCCCTCCACTTT.

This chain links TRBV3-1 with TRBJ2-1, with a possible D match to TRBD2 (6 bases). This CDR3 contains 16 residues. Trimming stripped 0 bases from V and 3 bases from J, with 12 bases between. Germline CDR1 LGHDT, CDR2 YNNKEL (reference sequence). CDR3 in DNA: TGTGCCAGCAGCCAAGATGATGCGGGATACTACAATGAGCAGTTCTTC. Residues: CASSQDDAGYYNEQFF.

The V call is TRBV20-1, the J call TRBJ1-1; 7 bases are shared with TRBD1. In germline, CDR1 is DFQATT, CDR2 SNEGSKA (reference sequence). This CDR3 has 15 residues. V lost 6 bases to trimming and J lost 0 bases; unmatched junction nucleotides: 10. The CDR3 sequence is CSAFGTAFMNTEAFF. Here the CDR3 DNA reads TGCAGTGCGTTTGGGACAGCCTTCATGAACACTGAAGCTTTCTTT.

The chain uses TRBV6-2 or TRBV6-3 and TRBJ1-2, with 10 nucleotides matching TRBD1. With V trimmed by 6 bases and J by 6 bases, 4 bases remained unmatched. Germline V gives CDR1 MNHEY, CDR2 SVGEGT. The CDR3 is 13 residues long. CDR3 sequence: CASRKTGGDGYTF. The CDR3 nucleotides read TGTGCCAGCAGAAAGACAGGGGGCGATGGCTACACCTTC.

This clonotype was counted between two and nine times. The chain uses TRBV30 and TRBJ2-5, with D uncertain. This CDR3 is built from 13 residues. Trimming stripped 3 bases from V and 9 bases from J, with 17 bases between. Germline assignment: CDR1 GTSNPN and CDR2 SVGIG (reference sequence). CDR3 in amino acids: CAWSPPSRAAQYF. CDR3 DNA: TGTGCCTGGAGCCCCCCCTCTCGCGCAGCCCAGTACTTC.

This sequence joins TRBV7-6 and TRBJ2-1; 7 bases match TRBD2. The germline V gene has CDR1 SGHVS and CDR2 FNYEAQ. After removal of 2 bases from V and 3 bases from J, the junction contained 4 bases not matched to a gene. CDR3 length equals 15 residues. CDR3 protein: CASSLLRESYNEQFF. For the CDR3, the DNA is TGTGCCAGCAGCTTACTGCGGGAGAGCTACAATGAGCAGTTCTTC.

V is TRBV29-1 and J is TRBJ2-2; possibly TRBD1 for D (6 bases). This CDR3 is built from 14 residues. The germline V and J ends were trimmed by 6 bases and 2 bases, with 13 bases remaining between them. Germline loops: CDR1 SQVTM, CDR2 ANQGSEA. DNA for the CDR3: TGCAGCGTCGGGACAAGCAAAAACACCGGGGAGCTGTTTTTT. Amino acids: CSVGTSKNTGELFF.

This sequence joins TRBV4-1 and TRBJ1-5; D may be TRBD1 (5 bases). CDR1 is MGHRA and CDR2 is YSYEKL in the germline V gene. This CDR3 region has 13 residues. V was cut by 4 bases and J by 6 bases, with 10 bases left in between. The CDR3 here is CASSPGPTQPQHF. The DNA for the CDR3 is TGCGCCAGCAGCCCGGGGCCGACTCAGCCCCAGCATTTT.

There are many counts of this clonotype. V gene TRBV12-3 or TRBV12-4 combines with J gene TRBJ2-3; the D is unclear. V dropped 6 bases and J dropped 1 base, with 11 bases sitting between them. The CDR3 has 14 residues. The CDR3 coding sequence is TGTGCCAGCAGCACTCTGTGGGGCACAGATACGCAGTATTTT. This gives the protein CASSTLWGTDTQYF.

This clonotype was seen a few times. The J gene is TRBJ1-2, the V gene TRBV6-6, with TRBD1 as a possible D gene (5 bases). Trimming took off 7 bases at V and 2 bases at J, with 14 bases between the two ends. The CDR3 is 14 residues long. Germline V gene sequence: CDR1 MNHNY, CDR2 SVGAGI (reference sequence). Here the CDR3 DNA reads TGTGCCAGCATCGCAATGGGGGTCAACTATGGCTACACCTTC. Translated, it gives CASIAMGVNYGYTF.

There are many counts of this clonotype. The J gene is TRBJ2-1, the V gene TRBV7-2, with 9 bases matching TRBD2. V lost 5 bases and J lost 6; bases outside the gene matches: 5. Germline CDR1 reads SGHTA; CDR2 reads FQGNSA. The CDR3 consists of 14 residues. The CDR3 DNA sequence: TGTGCCAGCAGCCCCTGGACTAGCGTCAATGAGCAGTTCTTC. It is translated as CASSPWTSVNEQFF.